The 7 T cell receptor beta chains reported below all come from one sample, sequenced in a study of cytomegalovirus exposure and HLA in healthy donors. 60 Vbeta and 13 Jbeta primers were used in PCR. The assay was immunoSEQ multiplex PCR, and TCRdb's table has in-frame clones only and misses some. The sample consists of under 75,000 clones, over 70% of them appearing once. The sequencing input was PBMCs. The receptors derive from a human donor in good health.

CDR3 loop: CASSSNNEQFF. As DNA, the CDR3 is TGTGCCAGCAGCTCAAACAATGAGCAGTTCTTC. The V call is TRBV7-9, the J call TRBJ2-1; no clear D. Germline lookup yields CDR1 SEHNR and CDR2 FQNEAQ (reference sequence). The CDR3 spans 11 residues. With 4 bases removed from V and 5 bases from J, the gap between germline ends came to 3 bases.

V gene TRBV23-1 combines with J gene TRBJ2-7; a weak D match, TRBD2 (5 bases). TRBV23-1 is known as an ORF, though its function is uncertain. The length of the CDR3 is 16 residues. The V end lost 8 bases, the J end lost 2 bases, and 22 bases lay between the germline ends. CDR3 residues: CASHQHRPAGPYEQYF. CDR3 bases: TGCGCCAGCCATCAACATCGTCCGGCGGGTCCCTACGAGCAGTACTTC.

This clone has a single count. The V call is TRBV28, the J call TRBJ1-1; D is possibly TRBD1 (5 bases). Trimming shortened V by 1 base and J by 5 bases, and 20 bases separated the two germline ends. CDR3 length: 17 residues. Germline CDR1 reads MDHEN; CDR2 reads SYDVKM. The CDR3, as DNA: TGTGCCAGCAGTTTATATCTGACAGTGTTTAGAAGGACTGAAGCTTTCTTT. It encodes CASSLYLTVFRRTEAFF.

The rearrangement joins TRBV2 to TRBJ2-7; D is perhaps TRBD2 (6 bases). The CDR3 is 14 amino acids. The germline CDR1 and CDR2 sequences are SNHLY and FYNNEI. The germline V and J ends were trimmed by 6 bases and 2 bases, with 14 bases remaining between them. This CDR3 is CASRPGTDAYEQYF. As DNA, the CDR3 is TGTGCCAGCAGGCCCGGGACTGACGCCTACGAGCAGTACTTC.

This clone was found once. The CDR3 is CASTPTGSYNEQFF. CDR3 DNA sequence: TGTGCCAGCACCCCGACAGGGTCCTACAATGAGCAGTTCTTC. The chain employs TRBV6-1 and TRBJ2-1; 7 nucleotides match TRBD1. The CDR3 has 14 residues. Germline CDR1 is MNHNS and CDR2 is SASEGT. V lost 7 bases and J lost 1; bases outside the gene matches: 4.

The V and J genes are TRBV5-1 and TRBJ2-7; 8 positions agree with TRBD1. CDR1 and CDR2 (germline): SGHRS, YFSETQ. This CDR3 is 15 amino acids long. The trim removed 0 bases at V and 2 bases at J, leaving 4 bases unmatched. The CDR3 coding sequence is TGCGCCAGCAGCTTGGAGGGGACAGGACCCTACGAGCAGTACTTC. Amino acid sequence: CASSLEGTGPYEQYF.

The chain is built from TRBV30 and TRBJ2-1, with 8 bases identical to TRBD2. CDR1 is GTSNPN, CDR2 SVGIG, per germline (reference sequence). V dropped 3 bases and J dropped 0; count of bases not matched to a gene: 4. CDR3 length equals 15 residues. The CDR3 DNA sequence: TGTGCCTGGAGCATGAGCGGGAGCTCCTACAATGAGCAGTTCTTC. This encodes CAWSMSGSSYNEQFF.